This T cell receptor (beta chain) comes out of a study of blood T cell repertoires in COVID-19. Study as a whole: T cells, B-cell-depleted T cells, or PBMCs supplied cDNA or gDNA.

Cohort placement rested on clinical history that participants reported themselves. Exposed volunteers were people who met a COVID-19 case within 2 weeks before study entry. The CDR3 totals 13 residues. Germline CDR1 SGHTA, CDR2 FQGNSA. With 1 base removed from V and 2 bases from J, the gap between germline ends came to 5 bases. Here immunoSEQ multiplex PCR was the method, and the copy in TCRdb shows in-frame clones only, minus some. The profile shows about 140,000 clones, about 80% of them singletons. V usage is TRBV7-2 and J usage is TRBJ1-2; D is unclear. Sequencing used PBMCs or T cells enriched from blood (not recorded which). The origin of this receptor is a woman between 18 and 29 years old who had been exposed to COVID-19. CDR3 nucleotides: TGTGCCAGCAGCTTAGTTCAGAACTATGGCTACACCTTC. This encodes CASSLVQNYGYTF.